The 24 T cell receptor beta chains in this list originate from one sample, sequenced in a study of T cell changes during pregnancy in multiple sclerosis. Here immunoSEQ multiplex PCR was the method, and the copy in TCRdb shows in-frame clones only, minus some. This table holds approximately 130,000 clones, 95% to 98% found once. The sequenced sample was peripheral blood, obtained after pregnancy. The receptors were gathered from a female donor with multiple sclerosis, enrolled in a pregnancy study.

J is TRBJ1-5 and V is TRBV30, with D unclear. V was trimmed by 0 bases and J by 6 bases, leaving 12 bases between them. In germline, CDR1 is GTSNPN, CDR2 SVGIG (reference sequence). This CDR3 is built from 14 residues. CDR3 bases: TGTGCCTGGAGTGTTGGCGGAACTGCTCAGCCCCAGCATTTT. This codes for CAWSVGGTAQPQHF. The entire variable domain, with the rest obtained from reference TRBV30 and TRBJ1-5, is as follows: SQTIHQWPATLVQPVGSPLSLECTVEGTSNPNLYWYRQAAGRGLQLLFYSVGIGQISSEVPQNLSASRPQDRQFILSSKKLLLSDSGFYLCAWSVGGTAQPQHFGDGTRLSIL.

The chain couples TRBV27 to TRBJ1-1; a weak D match, TRBD1 (5 bases). V lost 0 bases to trimming and J lost 5 bases, with 13 bases between them. The CDR3 has 15 amino acids. Germline-derived CDR1 and CDR2 are MNHEY and SMNVEV (reference sequence). DNA for the CDR3: TGTGCCAGCAGTTTATCGTGGGGGGGTAAGACTGAAGCTTTCTTT. Its protein product is CASSLSWGGKTEAFF.

The chain is built from TRBV2 and TRBJ1-2; 9 bases line up with TRBD1. Germline CDR1 reads SNHLY; CDR2 reads FYNNEI. This CDR3 is built from 16 residues. V shed 2 bases, J shed 4 bases, and the junction held 8 bases outside the gene matches. This CDR3 is CASSENLQGAGYGYTF. The CDR3, as DNA: TGTGCCAGCAGTGAAAACCTACAGGGGGCGGGCTATGGCTACACCTTC.

The chain has TRBV4-2 and TRBJ2-1, with 8 bases fitting TRBD2. V lost 0 bases and J lost 5; bases outside the gene matches: 9. CDR1 LGHNA and CDR2 YNFKEQ come from the germline V gene. This CDR3 contains 17 residues. CDR3 nucleotide sequence: TGTGCCAGCAGCCAAGATTGGGGACTAGTGATCCACAATGAGCAGTTCTTC. This sequence encodes CASSQDWGLVIHNEQFF.

CDR3 coding DNA: TGCGCCAGCAGCCAAGATTATCAGGGAGGAAGCCGTCAGGATGAAAAACTGTTTTTT. This codes for CASSQDYQGGSRQDEKLFF. The chain couples TRBV4-3 to TRBJ1-4; the D gene is possibly TRBD1 (5 bases). CDR3 size: 19 residues. Trimming cost V 0 bases and J 6 bases, with 23 bases left between them. Germline V CDR1 and CDR2: LGHNA, YSLEER.

This clone was counted once. The rearrangement joins TRBV6-5 to TRBJ1-2, with 9 bases identical to TRBD1. Trimming took 6 bases from V and 7 from J; bases not matched to a gene: 6. Per germline, CDR1 MNHEY and CDR2 SVGAGI. The CDR3 extends over 13 amino acids. CDR3 sequence reads: CASRRGQGGGYTF. The DNA of the CDR3 is TGTGCCAGCAGAAGGGGACAGGGTGGTGGCTACACCTTC.

The chain employs TRBV7-2 and TRBJ2-2; D may be TRBD2 (6 bases). The length of the CDR3 is 14 residues. Trimming took off 8 bases at V and 4 bases at J, with 14 bases between the two ends. The germline V gene has CDR1 SGHTA and CDR2 FQGNSA. This chain's CDR3 is CASGTGTGTGELFF. The DNA of the CDR3 is TGTGCCAGCGGTACCGGGACTGGCACCGGGGAGCTGTTTTTT.

The chain employs TRBV4-3 and TRBJ2-7; TRBD2 is a possible D gene (5 bases). Trimming pared 1 base from V and 3 bases from J, leaving 13 bases between. The CDR3 sequence is 15 residues long. CDR1 LGHNA and CDR2 YSLEER come from the germline V gene. CDR3 nucleotide sequence: TGCGCCAGCAGCCAAGGGCGGGTGGGCCTCTACGAGCAGTACTTC. This sequence encodes CASSQGRVGLYEQYF.

The chain carries TRBV27 and TRBJ2-5; D gene ambiguous. Germline CDR1 MNHEY, CDR2 SMNVEV (reference sequence). The CDR3 is 14 residues long. Trimming pared 0 bases from V and 2 bases from J, leaving 7 bases between. The CDR3 nucleotides are TGTGCCAGCAGTTTATCGCGGTTACAAGAGACCCAGTACTTC. As protein: CASSLSRLQETQYF.

J is TRBJ2-2 and V is TRBV9; perhaps TRBD2 as D (5 bases). Germline CDR1 is SGDLS and CDR2 is YYNGEE. The length of the CDR3 is 14 residues. V was trimmed by 2 bases and J by 7 bases, leaving 12 bases between them. The CDR3 reads CASSVGGSHGELFF. CDR3 nucleotide sequence: TGTGCCAGCAGCGTGGGCGGGTCTCACGGGGAGCTGTTTTTT.

Only one count was recorded for this clone. The CDR3 nucleotides read TGCGCCAGCAGCTTGGTACTAGCGGGACTACGAAATGGCGAGTTCTTC. This gives the protein CASSLVLAGLRNGEFF. The rearrangement links TRBV5-1 to TRBJ2-1; 10 bases are shared with TRBD2. Trimming cost V 0 bases and J 14 bases; bases outside gene matches: 14. In germline, CDR1 is SGHRS, CDR2 YFSETQ. The CDR3 is 16 amino acids.

This chain connects TRBV19 to TRBJ2-7; TRBD2 matches at 8 bases. Per the germline V gene, CDR1 is LNHDA and CDR2 is SQIVND (reference sequence). This CDR3 is 15 amino acids long. V dropped 3 bases and J dropped 5; count of bases not matched to a gene: 9. The chain's CDR3 is CASSISSGLADEQYF. CDR3 nucleotide sequence: TGTGCCAGTAGTATCTCAAGCGGACTAGCTGACGAGCAGTACTTC.

V gene TRBV5-1 combines with J gene TRBJ2-1; D not resolved. Germline V gene sequence: CDR1 SGHRS, CDR2 YFSETQ. V was clipped by 0 bases and J by 3 bases, with 7 bases between them. CDR3 length: 14 residues. The CDR3, as DNA: TGCGCCAGCAGCTTGGTTTCCAGCTACAATGAGCAGTTCTTC. Translating it yields CASSLVSSYNEQFF.

This clone was seen a single time. The V gene is TRBV4-3, the J gene TRBJ2-3, with TRBD1 identical over 9 bases. V trimming: 1 base; J trimming: 2 bases; junction bases outside the gene matches: 10. Germline-derived CDR1 and CDR2 are LGHNA and YSLEER. There are 18 residues in the CDR3. Here the CDR3 reads CASSQATSGQGNTDTQYF. CDR3 coding DNA: TGCGCCAGCAGCCAAGCTACTTCGGGACAGGGCAACACAGATACGCAGTATTTT.

This chain links TRBV9 with TRBJ2-1; TRBD1 matches 7 bases. The CDR3 sequence is 16 residues long. V lost 3 bases and J lost 3; bases outside the gene matches: 9. Germline loops: CDR1 SGDLS, CDR2 YYNGEE. CDR3 sequence (DNA): TGTGCCAGCAGCGGAACAGGGACAGTTGGCTACAATGAGCAGTTCTTC. Translating gives CASSGTGTVGYNEQFF.

The chain links TRBV5-8 to TRBJ1-5, with unresolved D. This CDR3 spans 12 amino acids. With 1 base removed from V and 6 bases from J, the gap between germline ends came to 5 bases. Looked up from germline, CDR1 is SGHTS and CDR2 is YDEGEE. Here the CDR3 reads CASSLTSQPQHF. CDR3 nucleotide sequence: TGTGCCAGCAGCTTGACGAGTCAGCCCCAGCATTTT. The whole variable domain, remainder taken from reference TRBV5-8 and TRBJ1-5, is EAGVTQSPTHLIKTRGQQATLRCSPISGHTSVYWYQQALGLGLQFLLWYDEGEERNRGNFPPRFSGRQFPNYSSELNVNALELEDSALYLCASSLTSQPQHFGDGTRLSIL.

The chain joins TRBV16 to TRBJ1-2; 7 positions match TRBD1. Germline V CDR1 and CDR2: KGHSY, FQNENV. Losses at the gene ends were 2 bases for V and 4 bases for J; bases not matched to a gene: 4. The CDR3 is 14 residues long. CDR3 sequence (DNA): TGTGCCAGCAGCCAAACCGGACAGGTCTATGGCTACACCTTC. Its translation: CASSQTGQVYGYTF.

The chain combines TRBV29-1 with TRBJ2-5; D remains unclear. V was clipped by 2 bases and J by 2 bases, with 6 bases between them. The CDR3 is 12 residues long. Looked up from germline, CDR1 is SQVTM and CDR2 is ANQGSEA. The CDR3 DNA reads TGCAGCGTTGAAACCAGACAAGAGACCCAGTACTTC. Amino acid sequence: CSVETRQETQYF.

The chain joins TRBV7-2 to TRBJ2-2; 10 bases map to TRBD2. J gave up 4 bases and V 1 base, and 0 bases lay outside the gene matches. CDR1 SGHTA and CDR2 FQGNSA come from the germline V gene. This CDR3 is 15 amino acids long. The CDR3 region has the DNA TGTGCCAGCAGCTTAGGGACTAGCGGCACCGGGGAGCTGTTTTTT. Its translation: CASSLGTSGTGELFF.

This chain links TRBV28 with TRBJ1-2; 8 bases map to TRBD1. The J segment lost 7 bases and the V segment lost 6 bases, leaving 10 bases of the junction unmatched. CDR1 is MDHEN, CDR2 SYDVKM, per germline. The CDR3 runs to 14 residues. The CDR3: CASSPRGQGGGYTF. CDR3 DNA sequence: TGTGCCAGCAGCCCCCGCGGACAGGGAGGTGGCTACACCTTC.

V usage is TRBV4-1 and J usage is TRBJ2-3; tentative D call: TRBD2 (6 bases). CDR3 length equals 19 residues. CDR1 is MGHRA, CDR2 YSYEKL, per germline. V was trimmed by 0 bases and J by 0 bases, leaving 19 bases between them. CDR3 in amino acids: CASSQDKNYRGMSTDTQYF. In DNA, the CDR3 is TGCGCCAGCAGCCAAGATAAGAACTACCGGGGGATGAGCACAGATACGCAGTATTTT.

V usage is TRBV28 and J usage is TRBJ1-5; D might be TRBD1 (5 bases). The germline CDR1 and CDR2 sequences are MDHEN and SYDVKM. Trimming left V 5 bases short and J 2 bases short, with 13 bases between. CDR3 length: 15 residues. CDR3 sequence reads: CASSTPGRRNQPQHF. In DNA, the CDR3 is TGTGCCAGCAGTACCCCAGGGAGGCGCAATCAGCCCCAGCATTTT.

This rearrangement joins TRBV27 to TRBJ2-7, with TRBD2 matching 9 bases. From germline, CDR1 is MNHEY and CDR2 SMNVEV (reference sequence). Trimming removed 2 bases from V and 4 bases from J; junction bases left unmatched: 9. This CDR3 contains 16 residues. For the CDR3, the DNA is TGTGCCAGCAGTTTACTGACTAGCGGACGTAATTACGAGCAGTACTTC. This translates into CASSLLTSGRNYEQYF.

The V and J genes are TRBV6-5 and TRBJ2-7; TRBD2 matches at 9 bases. Trimming at V came to 6 bases and at J to 0 bases, leaving 3 bases not matched to a gene. Germline V gene sequence: CDR1 MNHEY, CDR2 SVGAGI. The CDR3 extends over 14 amino acids. This CDR3 is CASRLAGSSYEQYF. The CDR3 DNA is TGTGCCAGCAGGCTAGCGGGAAGCTCCTACGAGCAGTACTTC.